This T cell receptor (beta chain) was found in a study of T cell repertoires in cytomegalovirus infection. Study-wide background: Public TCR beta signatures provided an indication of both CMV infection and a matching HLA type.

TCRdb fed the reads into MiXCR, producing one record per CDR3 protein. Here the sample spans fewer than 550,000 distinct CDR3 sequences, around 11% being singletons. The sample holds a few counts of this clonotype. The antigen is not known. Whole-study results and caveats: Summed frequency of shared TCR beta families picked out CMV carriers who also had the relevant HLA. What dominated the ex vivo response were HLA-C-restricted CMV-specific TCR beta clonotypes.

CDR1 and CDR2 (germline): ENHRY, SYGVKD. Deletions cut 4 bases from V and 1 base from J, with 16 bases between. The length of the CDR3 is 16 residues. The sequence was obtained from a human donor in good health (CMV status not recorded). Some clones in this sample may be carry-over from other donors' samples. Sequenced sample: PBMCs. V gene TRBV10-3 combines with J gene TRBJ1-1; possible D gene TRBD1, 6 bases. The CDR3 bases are TGTGCCATCAGTGGCCGACAGGACCTAGGGAACACTGAAGCTTTCTTT. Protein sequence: CAISGRQDLGNTEAFF.